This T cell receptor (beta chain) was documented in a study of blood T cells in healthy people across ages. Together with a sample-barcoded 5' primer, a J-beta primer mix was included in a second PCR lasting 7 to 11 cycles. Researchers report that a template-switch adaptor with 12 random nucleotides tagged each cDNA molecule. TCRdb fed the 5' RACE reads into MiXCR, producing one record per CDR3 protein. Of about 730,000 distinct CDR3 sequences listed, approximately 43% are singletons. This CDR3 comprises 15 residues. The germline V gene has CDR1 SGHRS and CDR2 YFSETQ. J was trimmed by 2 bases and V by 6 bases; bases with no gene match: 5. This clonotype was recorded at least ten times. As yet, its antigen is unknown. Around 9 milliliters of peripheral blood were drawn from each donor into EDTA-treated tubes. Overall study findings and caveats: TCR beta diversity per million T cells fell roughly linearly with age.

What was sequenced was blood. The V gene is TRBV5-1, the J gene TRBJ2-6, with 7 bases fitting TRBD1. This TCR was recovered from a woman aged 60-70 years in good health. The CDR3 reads CASTATGTGANVLTF. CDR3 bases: TGCGCCAGCACCGCGACAGGGACTGGGGCCAACGTCCTGACTTTC. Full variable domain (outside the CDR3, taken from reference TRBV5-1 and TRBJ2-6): KAGVTQTPRYLIKTRGQQVTLSCSPISGHRSVSWYQQTPGQGLQFLFEYFSETQRNKGNFPGRFSGRQFSNSRSEMNVSTLELGDSALYLCASTATGTGANVLTFGAGSRLTVL.